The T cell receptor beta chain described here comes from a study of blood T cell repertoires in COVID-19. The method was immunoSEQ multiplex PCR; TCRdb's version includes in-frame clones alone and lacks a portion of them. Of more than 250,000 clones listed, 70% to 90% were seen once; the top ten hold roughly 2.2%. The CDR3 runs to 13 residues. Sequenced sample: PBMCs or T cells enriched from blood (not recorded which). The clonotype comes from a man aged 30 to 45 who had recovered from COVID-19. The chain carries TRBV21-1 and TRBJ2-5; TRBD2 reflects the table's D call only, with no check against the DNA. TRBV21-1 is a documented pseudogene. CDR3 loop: CASSKTGQETQYF. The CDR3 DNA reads TGTGCCAGCAGCAAAACCGGTCAAGAGACCCAGTACTTC.